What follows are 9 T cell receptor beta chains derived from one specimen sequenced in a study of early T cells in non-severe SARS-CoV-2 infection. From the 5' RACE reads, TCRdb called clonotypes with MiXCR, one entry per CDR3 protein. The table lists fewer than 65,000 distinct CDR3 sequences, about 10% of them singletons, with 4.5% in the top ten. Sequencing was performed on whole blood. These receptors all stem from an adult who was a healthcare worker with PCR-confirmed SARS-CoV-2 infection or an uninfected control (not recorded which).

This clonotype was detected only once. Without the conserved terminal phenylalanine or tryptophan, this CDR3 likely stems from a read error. The CDR3 sequence is CASSLRAGRLNTEAFY. DNA for the CDR3: TGCGCCAGCAGCTTGCGTGCAGGAAGATTGAACACTGAAGCTTTCTAT. The chain has TRBV5-1 and TRBJ1-1; the D is unclear. Trimming left V 1 base short and J 0 bases short, with 13 bases between. Germline CDR1 SGHRS, CDR2 YFSETQ. The CDR3 extends over 16 amino acids.

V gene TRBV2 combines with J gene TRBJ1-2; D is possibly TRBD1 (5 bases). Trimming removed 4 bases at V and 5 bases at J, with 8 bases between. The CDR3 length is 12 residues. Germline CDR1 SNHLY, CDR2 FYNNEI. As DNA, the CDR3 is TGTGCCAGCAGTGCATCAGGGTATGGCTACACCTTC. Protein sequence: CASSASGYGYTF.

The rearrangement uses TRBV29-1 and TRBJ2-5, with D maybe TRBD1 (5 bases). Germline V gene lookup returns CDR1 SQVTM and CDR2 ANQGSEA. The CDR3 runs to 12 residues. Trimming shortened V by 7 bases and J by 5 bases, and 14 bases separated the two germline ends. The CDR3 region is CSALTEGETQYF. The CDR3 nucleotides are TGCAGCGCCCTGACAGAAGGCGAGACCCAGTACTTC.

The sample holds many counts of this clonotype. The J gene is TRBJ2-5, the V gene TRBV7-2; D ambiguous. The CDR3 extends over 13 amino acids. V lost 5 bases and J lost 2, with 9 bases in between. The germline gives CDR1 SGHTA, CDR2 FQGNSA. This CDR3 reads CASSQTEQETQYF. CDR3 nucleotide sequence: TGTGCCAGCAGCCAGACTGAGCAAGAGACCCAGTACTTC.

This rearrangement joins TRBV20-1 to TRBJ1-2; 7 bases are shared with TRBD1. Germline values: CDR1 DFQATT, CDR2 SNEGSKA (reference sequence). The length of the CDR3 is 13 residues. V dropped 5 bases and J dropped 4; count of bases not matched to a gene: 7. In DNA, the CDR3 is TGCAGTGCTCCCGGACAGGAAGCCTATGGCTACACCTTC. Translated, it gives CSAPGQEAYGYTF.

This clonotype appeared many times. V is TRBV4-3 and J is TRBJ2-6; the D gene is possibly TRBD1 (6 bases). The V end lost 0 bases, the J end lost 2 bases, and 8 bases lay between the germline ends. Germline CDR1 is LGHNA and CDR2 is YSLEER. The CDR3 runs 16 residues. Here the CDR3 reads CASSQDGGAGANVLTF. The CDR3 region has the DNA TGCGCCAGCAGCCAAGATGGGGGCGCTGGGGCCAACGTCCTGACTTTC.

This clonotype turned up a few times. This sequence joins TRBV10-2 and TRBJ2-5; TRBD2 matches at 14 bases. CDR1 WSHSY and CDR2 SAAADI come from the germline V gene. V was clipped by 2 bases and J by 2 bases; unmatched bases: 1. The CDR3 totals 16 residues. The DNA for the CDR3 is TGCGCCAGCAGTGAGGGACTAGCGGGGGGACAAGAGACCCAGTACTTC. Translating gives CASSEGLAGGQETQYF.

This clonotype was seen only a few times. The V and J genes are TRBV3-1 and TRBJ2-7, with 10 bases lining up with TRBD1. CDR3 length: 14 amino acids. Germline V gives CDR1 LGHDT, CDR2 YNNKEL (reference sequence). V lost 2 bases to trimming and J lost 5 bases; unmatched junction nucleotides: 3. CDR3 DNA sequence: TGTGCCAGCAGCCAAACCGACAGGGGGCACGAGCAGTACTTC. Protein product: CASSQTDRGHEQYF.

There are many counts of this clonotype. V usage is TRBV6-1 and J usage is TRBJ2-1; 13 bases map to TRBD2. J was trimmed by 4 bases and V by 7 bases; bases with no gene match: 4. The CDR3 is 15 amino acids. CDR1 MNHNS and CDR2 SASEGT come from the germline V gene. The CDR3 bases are TGTGCCAGCACACCGGGACTAGCGGGGTACAATGAGCAGTTCTTC. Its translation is CASTPGLAGYNEQFF.